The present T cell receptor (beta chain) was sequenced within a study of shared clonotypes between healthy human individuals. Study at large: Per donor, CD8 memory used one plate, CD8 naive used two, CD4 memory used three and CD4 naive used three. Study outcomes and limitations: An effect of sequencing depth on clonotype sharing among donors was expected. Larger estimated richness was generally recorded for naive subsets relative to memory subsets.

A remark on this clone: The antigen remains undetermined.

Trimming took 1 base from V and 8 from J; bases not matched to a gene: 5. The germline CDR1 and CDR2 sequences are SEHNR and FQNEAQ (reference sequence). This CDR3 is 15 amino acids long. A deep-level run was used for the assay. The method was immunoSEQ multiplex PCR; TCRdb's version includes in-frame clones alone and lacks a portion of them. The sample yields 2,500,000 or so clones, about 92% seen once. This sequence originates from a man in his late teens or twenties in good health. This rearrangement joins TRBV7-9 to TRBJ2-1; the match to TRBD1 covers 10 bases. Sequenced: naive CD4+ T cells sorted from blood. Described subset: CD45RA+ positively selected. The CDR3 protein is CASSLETGGSYEQFF. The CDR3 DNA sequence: TGTGCCAGCAGCTTAGAGACAGGGGGCTCGTATGAGCAGTTCTTC.